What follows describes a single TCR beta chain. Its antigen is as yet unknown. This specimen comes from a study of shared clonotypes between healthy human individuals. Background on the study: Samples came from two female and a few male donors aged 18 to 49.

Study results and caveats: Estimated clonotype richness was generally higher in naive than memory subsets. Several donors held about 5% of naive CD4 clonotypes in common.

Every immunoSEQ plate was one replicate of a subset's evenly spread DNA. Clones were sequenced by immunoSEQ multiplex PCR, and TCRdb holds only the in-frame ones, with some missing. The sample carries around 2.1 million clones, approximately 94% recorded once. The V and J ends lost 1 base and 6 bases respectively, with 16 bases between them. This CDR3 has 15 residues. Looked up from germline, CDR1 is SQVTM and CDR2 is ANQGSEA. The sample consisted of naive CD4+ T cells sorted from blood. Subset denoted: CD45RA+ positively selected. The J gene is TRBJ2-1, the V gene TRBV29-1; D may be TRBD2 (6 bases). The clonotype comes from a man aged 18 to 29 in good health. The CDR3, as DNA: TGCAGCGTTGAAGTATCACATCTCGGGGGCAATGAGCAGTTCTTC. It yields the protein CSVEVSHLGGNEQFF.